This T cell receptor (beta chain) was identified during a study of blood T cell repertoires in COVID-19. The germline V and J ends were trimmed by 4 bases and 3 bases, with 18 bases remaining between them. Germline CDR1 reads GTSNPN; CDR2 reads SVGIG (reference sequence). There are 16 residues in the CDR3. Clones were sequenced by immunoSEQ multiplex PCR, and TCRdb holds only the in-frame ones, with some missing. The sample shows about 230,000 clones, about nine tenths of them seen only once. The clonotype was recovered from a man aged 18-30 years who had recovered from COVID-19. Sequencing input: PBMCs or T cells enriched from blood (not recorded which). The gene calls are TRBV30 and TRBJ2-2, with D perhaps TRBD2 (6 bases). The CDR3 protein is CAWTSVGLSYTGELFF. The CDR3 DNA follows: TGTGCCTGGACCAGCGTGGGACTTTCCTACACCGGGGAGCTGTTTTTT.